These T cell receptor beta chains were read from a single sample in a study of blood T cell repertoires in COVID-19. The assay was immunoSEQ multiplex PCR, and TCRdb's table has in-frame clones only and misses some. The sample has roughly 150,000 clones, roughly 72% seen once. The sample comprised peripheral blood. Every receptor here comes from a woman older than 75 with acute or convalescent COVID-19. Each CDR3 is given with its conserved first and last residue. D genes are given only for firm matches. Size is stated for part of the rows, as once, few or many counts, or as a class when the clone is expanded.

size | D | J | V | DNA | CDR3
few | TRBD2 | TRBJ2-2 | TRBV30 | TGTGCCTGGAGTCTTCTACACGGGGGGGCCGGGGAGCTGTTTTTT | CAWSLLHGGAGELFF
- | - | TRBJ1-5 | TRBV2 | TGTGCCAGCAGTGGGAGAGTCAATCAGCCCCAGCATTTT | CASSGRVNQPQHF
- | TRBD2 | TRBJ2-3 | TRBV7-8 | TGTGCCAGCAGCGTCGGGGGGGGCGTAGATACGCAGTATTTT | CASSVGGGVDTQYF
- | - | TRBJ2-5 | TRBV3-1/TRBV3-2 | TGTGCCAGCAGCCCCCGAGGTACCAAAGAGACCCAGTACTTC | CASSPRGTKETQYF
many | - | TRBJ1-2 | TRBV6-1 | TGTGCCAGCAGTGACAGAGGTGCCGTTAGCTACACCTTC | CASSDRGAVSYTF
few | - | TRBJ1-5 | TRBV5-8 | TGTGCCAGCAGCACCATGACAGTTAATCAGCCCCAGCATTTT | CASSTMTVNQPQHF
- | - | TRBJ2-1 | TRBV5-5 | TGTGCCAGCAGCTTCTCCCTGCGGGGATCGAGCTCCTACAATGAGCAGTTCTTC | CASSFSLRGSSSYNEQFF
- | TRBD1 | TRBJ1-2 | TRBV2 | TGTGCCAGCCGGTCCGGGACAGGGGGGAATGGCTACACCTTC | CASRSGTGGNGYTF
once | TRBD1 | TRBJ2-7 | TRBV5-1 | TGCGCCAGCAGCTTGGTTGACAGGGCGTCCTACGAGCAGTACTTC | CASSLVDRASYEQYF
- | TRBD1 | TRBJ2-1 | TRBV4-1 | TGCGCCAGCAGCCAAGATGGGACAGGGAATCCTCGTGAGCAGTTCTTC | CASSQDGTGNPREQFF
- | - | TRBJ2-7 | TRBV7-9 | TGTGCCAGCAGCTTAGCGTACCAGGGTCACGAGCAGTACTTC | CASSLAYQGHEQYF
- | - | TRBJ2-7 | TRBV5-1 | TGCGCCAGCAGCCCGGGAATGCGTGCCTACGAGCAGTACTTC | CASSPGMRAYEQYF
few | TRBD1 | TRBJ1-5 | TRBV19 | TGTGCCAGTAGCCTGAGGACAGGGGCTAGGTATCAGCCCCAGCATTTT | CASSLRTGARYQPQHF
once | TRBD1 | TRBJ1-6 | TRBV6-5 | TGTGCCAGCCGCGACAGGGAAAATTCACCCCTCCACTTT | CASRDRENSPLHF
- | - | TRBJ1-3 | TRBV6-5 | TGTGCCAGCAGGACCACGGGATCCCCTGGAAACACCATATATTTT | CASRTTGSPGNTIYF
once | TRBD2 | TRBJ2-7 | TRBV7-2 | TGTGCCAGCAGCTTAGTTGGGACTAGCGTCGAGCAGTACTTC | CASSLVGTSVEQYF
- | TRBD2 | TRBJ2-3 | TRBV7-2 | TGTGCCAGCAGCCCCCCCGGCGGGGGAAACACAGATACGCAGTATTTT | CASSPPGGGNTDTQYF
few | TRBD1 | TRBJ2-2 | TRBV4-1 | TGCGCCAGCAGCCAAGGGCCGGGACAGGGGAACACCGGGGAGCTGTTTTTT | CASSQGPGQGNTGELFF
- | TRBD1 | TRBJ1-1 | TRBV7-2 | TGTGCCAGCAGCTCGGGACAGGGAGAAGGTCGAGCTTTCTTT | CASSSGQGEGRAFF
- | - | TRBJ2-1 | TRBV3-1/TRBV3-2 | TGTGCCAGCTCTCCCCAGGGGGGTGGGAATGAGCAGTTCTTC | CASSPQGGGNEQFF
- | TRBD2 | TRBJ2-1 | TRBV30 | TGTGCCTGGGGCGGACTAGCGGGAGGAGCCTACAATGAGCAGTTCTTC | CAWGGLAGGAYNEQFF
few | TRBD1 | TRBJ1-4 | TRBV19 | TGTGCCAGTAGTACTCGACAGGGGGCTAATGAAAAACTGTTTTTT | CASSTRQGANEKLFF
- | TRBD2 | TRBJ2-1 | TRBV15 | TGTGCCACCAGCAGGGGAGGGACTAAGGTTACTGAGCAGTTCTTC | CATSRGGTKVTEQFF
- | - | TRBJ1-2 | TRBV25-1 | TGTGCCAGCAGATTAGCTAACTATGGCTACACCTTC | CASRLANYGYTF
- | - | TRBJ2-3 | TRBV12-5 | TGTGCTAGTGGTTTGGACAAGCATCCGGGTGCCCCGACAGATACGCAGTATTTT | CASGLDKHPGAPTDTQYF
- | TRBD1 | TRBJ2-2 | TRBV25-1 | TGTGCCAGCAGGGGCCCCGGGACAGGGTTCGGGGAGCTGTTTTTT | CASRGPGTGFGELFF
- | - | TRBJ2-6 | TRBV6-2/TRBV6-3 | TGTGCCAGCAGTTACCTCTATGGGGCCAACGTCCTGACTTTC | CASSYLYGANVLTF
- | - | TRBJ1-5 | TRBV5-6 | TGTGCCAGCAGCTTAGCAAGAGTCCGCAATCAGCCCCAGCATTTT | CASSLARVRNQPQHF
- | - | TRBJ1-1 | TRBV18 | TGTGCCAGCTCAGCAGGGCTCGGCGGCACTGAAGCTTTCTTT | CASSAGLGGTEAFF
- | TRBD2 | TRBJ2-1 | TRBV11-1 | TGTGCCAGCAGCATCCGATTAGCGGGAGTTTATGGTGAGCAGTTCTTC | CASSIRLAGVYGEQFF
- | - | TRBJ1-2 | TRBV3-1/TRBV3-2 | TGTGCCAGCAGCCCCTCCCTCGGTGCAGGGACTTATGGCTACACCTTC | CASSPSLGAGTYGYTF
- | - | TRBJ1-2 | TRBV4-3 | TGCGCCAGCAGCCAAGTGGGGGGGAAGAACTATGGCTACACCTTC | CASSQVGGKNYGYTF
- | TRBD1 | TRBJ1-5 | TRBV2 | TGTGCCAGCAGCCCCGACAGGGGGCGGTCAGGGAATCAGCCCCAGCATTTT | CASSPDRGRSGNQPQHF
few | - | TRBJ1-1 | TRBV19 | TGTGCCAGTAGTCTTATCGGGGATGAAGCTTTCTTT | CASSLIGDEAFF
once | TRBD1 | TRBJ1-1 | TRBV19 | TGTGCCAGTAGTATCCGCGGGACAGGGGCGAAGAACACTGAAGCTTTCTTT | CASSIRGTGAKNTEAFF